Reported below is one T cell receptor beta chain. The target antigen is unknown. The source of the sample is a study of chemoradiotherapy in HPV16-positive cancers. Study background: Candidate HPV-specific T-cell clones and common TCR motifs came from functional assays in a couple of HPV16-positive patients.

Regarding the study as a whole: In HPV16-positive patients, HPV-responsive T-cell expansion tracked better recurrence-free survival.

Data came from immunoSEQ multiplex PCR; TCRdb stores just in-frame clones and leaves some out. The table records approximately 2,000 clones, approximately 87% of them present only once. This CDR3 is built from 16 residues. Per germline, CDR1 KGHSH and CDR2 LQKENI. The ends were cut back, 2 bases at V and 3 bases at J, with 16 bases in the middle. The clonotype originates from a human donor with HPV-associated anogenital cancer. The chain carries TRBV18 and TRBJ1-1; TRBD1 is a possible D gene (5 bases). Sequencing used tumor tissue, obtained from a patient who underwent chemoradiotherapy. The CDR3 nucleotides read TGTGCCAGCTCACCATATTATCGCAGGGAGGACACTGAAGCTTTCTTT. Its protein product is CASSPYYRREDTEAFF.